What follows are 20 T cell receptor beta chains derived from one specimen sequenced in a study of blood T cell repertoires in COVID-19 (dated by TCRdb to 2018 to 2020). Library preparation used the immunoSEQ multiplex PCR assay. TCRdb took this table from immuneACCESS and kept in-frame rearrangements with V and J called. Such tables lack part of the clones; where checked against another copy, unresolved V genes explain under half of the gap, and the rest is unexplained. This sample lists approximately 300,000 clones; 85% were detected once. Over 1.5% of the sample is held by the ten biggest clonotypes. What was sequenced was PBMCs or T cells enriched from blood (not recorded which). These receptors were collected from a woman younger than 45 who had been exposed to COVID-19.

The V call is TRBV27, the J call TRBJ1-5; 9 bases align to TRBD1. The CDR3 contains 15 residues. Germline CDR1 and CDR2: MNHEY and SMNVEV (reference sequence). V lost 1 base and J lost 4; bases outside the gene matches: 2. This CDR3 is CASSLFGTGNQPQHF. CDR3 nucleotide sequence: TGTGCCAGCAGTTTATTTGGGACAGGGAATCAGCCCCAGCATTTT.

This chain connects TRBV3-1 (or the pseudogene TRBV3-2) to TRBJ1-2; no firm D call. There are 14 residues in the CDR3. Germline V gives CDR1 LGHDT, CDR2 YNNKEL (reference sequence). The V and J ends lost 1 base and 0 bases respectively, with 6 bases between them. The CDR3 region has the DNA TGTGCCAGCAGCCAAGGCGCCGCTAACTATGGCTACACCTTC. Its translation is CASSQGAANYGYTF.

The chain recombines TRBV9 with TRBJ2-1; TRBD2 matches 9 bases. Germline V gives CDR1 SGDLS, CDR2 YYNGEE. This CDR3 has 15 residues. With V trimmed by 0 bases and J by 6 bases, 4 bases remained unmatched. The chain's CDR3 is CASSVGTSVINEQFF. The DNA for the CDR3 is TGTGCCAGCAGCGTAGGGACTAGCGTCATCAATGAGCAGTTCTTC.

The V gene is TRBV7-2, the J gene TRBJ2-1, with D maybe TRBD2 (5 bases). Trimming pared 4 bases from V and 0 bases from J, leaving 10 bases between. The CDR3 has 15 residues. CDR1 and CDR2 (germline): SGHTA, FQGNSA. The CDR3 region is CASSSQRRSYNEQFF. CDR3 nucleotide sequence: TGTGCCAGCAGCTCGCAGCGGCGCTCCTACAATGAGCAGTTCTTC.

The chain is built from TRBV5-4 and TRBJ2-3; 10 nucleotides align to TRBD2. The ends lost 0 bases at V and 2 bases at J; junction bases unmatched: 3. The germline CDR1 and CDR2 sequences are SGHNT and YYREEE (reference sequence). The CDR3 is 16 residues long. In DNA form, the CDR3 reads TGTGCCAGCAGCTTGGAACTAGCGGGGATCACAGATACGCAGTATTTT. It codes for CASSLELAGITDTQYF.

V and J are TRBV11-2 and TRBJ2-2, with 13 bases lining up with TRBD2. The CDR3 sequence is 17 residues long. The ends lost 4 bases at V and 4 bases at J; junction bases unmatched: 6. Germline CDR1 SGHAT, CDR2 FQNNGV. In DNA form, the CDR3 reads TGTGCCAGCAGCTCAGAGGGACTAGCGGGACCCACCGGGGAGCTGTTTTTT. It encodes CASSSEGLAGPTGELFF.

This clone was counted only a few times. The sample contains more than one DNA sequence encoding this CDR3. The rearrangement uses TRBV3-1 (or the pseudogene TRBV3-2) and TRBJ1-2; D not certain. V lost 1 base and J lost 2, with 8 bases in between. The CDR3 has 14 amino acids. Germline values: CDR1 LGHDT, CDR2 YNNKEL (reference sequence). This chain's CDR3 is CASSQGIRNYGYTF. The DNA of the CDR3 is TGTGCCAGCAGCCAAGGTATCAGGAACTATGGCTACACCTTC.

The CDR3 DNA reads as TGTGCCAGCAGCTTAGAAGGGACAGGTTCAAGGGCAACTAATGAAAAACTGTTTTTT. Protein product: CASSLEGTGSRATNEKLFF. V gene TRBV7-9 combines with J gene TRBJ1-4; 8 nucleotides line up with TRBD1. CDR1 and CDR2 (germline): SEHNR, FQNEAQ (reference sequence). J lost 0 bases, V lost 1 base, and 10 bases had no gene match. This CDR3 contains 19 residues.

The V call is TRBV25-1, the J call TRBJ1-1, with 8 bases matching TRBD1. Germline V gene data show CDR1 as MGHDK and CDR2 as SYGVNS. The CDR3 covers 15 residues. V lost 0 bases and J lost 2; bases outside the gene matches: 2. Here the CDR3 DNA reads TGTGCCAGCAGTGAATATGGGACAGGTAACACTGAAGCTTTCTTT. Amino acids: CASSEYGTGNTEAFF.

The CDR3 protein is CAISEQGESSYNEQFF. In nucleotides, the CDR3 is TGTGCCATCAGTGAGCAGGGGGAGAGCTCCTACAATGAGCAGTTCTTC. The rearrangement joins TRBV10-3 to TRBJ2-1; TRBD1 agrees at 7 bases. This CDR3 has 16 amino acids. With V trimmed by 2 bases and J by 0 bases, 4 bases remained unmatched. Germline CDR1 ENHRY, CDR2 SYGVKD.

The chain carries TRBV7-2 and TRBJ1-3, with a weak D call TRBD1 (5 bases). V was cut by 1 base and J by 0 bases, with 13 bases left in between. The CDR3 is 17 amino acids. Germline values: CDR1 SGHTA, CDR2 FQGNSA. CDR3 nucleotide sequence: TGTGCCAGCAGCTTAGAGGCAGGGACTTTCTCTGGAAACACCATATATTTT. It encodes CASSLEAGTFSGNTIYF.

The chain links TRBV5-6 to TRBJ2-1; 7 bases agree with TRBD2. The germline gives CDR1 SGHDT, CDR2 YYEEEE. V dropped 4 bases and J dropped 15; count of bases not matched to a gene: 10. CDR3 length: 12 amino acids. This CDR3 reads CASSPLAGAPFF. CDR3 sequence (DNA): TGTGCCAGCAGCCCTTTGGCGGGAGCTCCGTTCTTC.

The chain employs TRBV9 and TRBJ2-5; tentative D call: TRBD1 (5 bases). CDR1 and CDR2 from the germline V gene are SGDLS and YYNGEE. The CDR3 totals 16 residues. V dropped 0 bases and J dropped 2 bases, with 14 bases sitting between them. CDR3 sequence reads: CASSVGGRVGQETQYF. The CDR3 DNA sequence: TGTGCCAGCAGCGTAGGGGGCAGGGTTGGGCAAGAGACCCAGTACTTC.

V is TRBV2 and J is TRBJ1-1; TRBD1 agrees at 9 bases. CDR3 length: 14 amino acids. Trimming cost V 3 bases and J 8 bases; bases outside gene matches: 7. CDR1 is SNHLY, CDR2 FYNNEI, per germline. CDR3 region: CASSDGTGSPEAFF. The CDR3 region has the DNA TGTGCCAGCAGTGACGGGACAGGGTCCCCCGAAGCTTTCTTT.

The J gene is TRBJ1-1, the V gene TRBV13; the D is unclear. The CDR3 is made up of 14 amino acids. The V end lost 4 bases, the J end lost 1 base, and 10 bases lay between the germline ends. The germline V gene encodes CDR1 PRHDT and CDR2 FYEKMQ (reference sequence). The CDR3 sequence is CASSSHGGNTEAFF. In DNA form, the CDR3 reads TGTGCCAGCAGCTCACATGGCGGGAACACTGAAGCTTTCTTT.

V and J are TRBV6-5 and TRBJ1-4, with a tentative D call TRBD1 (5 bases). This CDR3 region has 15 residues. Germline V gives CDR1 MNHEY, CDR2 SVGAGI. V was trimmed by 6 bases and J by 0 bases, leaving 11 bases between them. The DNA of the CDR3 is TGTGCCAGCAGAGTCGAACAGGCAACTAATGAAAAACTGTTTTTT. Amino acid sequence: CASRVEQATNEKLFF.

The rearrangement uses TRBV27 and TRBJ1-5, with a weak D call TRBD1 (5 bases). Germline CDR1 MNHEY, CDR2 SMNVEV (reference sequence). There are 16 residues in the CDR3. The ends were cut back, 3 bases at V and 5 bases at J, with 17 bases in the middle. The CDR3 spells CASSFNGAGLDQPQHF. Here the CDR3 DNA reads TGTGCCAGCAGTTTTAATGGGGCAGGGCTCGATCAGCCCCAGCATTTT.

This clone was detected once. The rearrangement uses TRBV6-5 and TRBJ2-7; tentative D call: TRBD2 (5 bases). Trimming removed 8 bases at V and 3 bases at J, with 17 bases between. This CDR3 spans 14 amino acids. CDR1 and CDR2 from the germline V gene are MNHEY and SVGAGI. The CDR3 nucleotides read TGTGCCAGCCTCGAAGATGAGGGCCACTACGAGCAGTACTTC. Its protein product is CASLEDEGHYEQYF.

The chain combines TRBV9 with TRBJ1-2; 7 positions agree with TRBD1. Germline CDR1 is SGDLS and CDR2 is YYNGEE. This CDR3 spans 13 amino acids. V gave up 1 base and J gave up 5 bases; unmatched junction bases: 2. The chain's CDR3 is CASSVLTGYGYTF. Written as DNA, the CDR3 is TGTGCCAGCAGCGTATTGACAGGGTATGGCTACACCTTC.

This clone has only one observation. The chain links TRBV18 to TRBJ1-1; D unclear. The CDR3 spans 13 residues. V dropped 4 bases and J dropped 1 base, with 7 bases sitting between them. Germline CDR1 and CDR2: KGHSH and LQKENI. CDR3 sequence reads: CASSQTKNTEAFF. CDR3 in DNA: TGTGCCAGCTCACAGACTAAGAACACTGAAGCTTTCTTT.